This entry is about one TCR beta chain. Its antigen is unknown. These data are taken from a study of cytomegalovirus exposure and HLA in healthy donors. Study-level background: Inside one of the first data releases sat about 91 million unique TCRs taken from HLA-typed donors. The study's findings and limits: Follow-up analysis found HLA locus-dependent TCR association rates, highest for DRB1 and lowest for HLA-C. The study put 150 or so TCR beta chains on its list as cytomegalovirus-associated.

The primer mix had 60 Vbeta and 13 Jbeta primers. Clones were sequenced by immunoSEQ multiplex PCR, and TCRdb holds only the in-frame ones, with some missing. Altogether roughly 120,000 clones are present, about two thirds being singletons, with the ten largest covering 4.5% to 5%. The germline V and J ends were trimmed by 0 bases and 4 bases, with 15 bases remaining between them. From germline, CDR1 is MNHEY and CDR2 SVGAGI. CDR3 length: 16 amino acids. This clonotype originated in a man in his fifties or sixties in good health and CMV-seropositive. Specimen: PBMCs. The rearrangement joins TRBV6-5 to TRBJ1-2; a weak D match, TRBD1 (6 bases). Here the CDR3 reads CASSYSGRGRGYGYTF. The CDR3 DNA sequence: TGTGCCAGCAGTTACTCGGGGCGGGGGCGCGGCTATGGCTACACCTTC.